This T cell receptor (beta chain) was identified during a study of immune evolution from preneoplasia to lung adenocarcinoma listed by TCRdb under 2021. Notes on the research overall: HLA loss of heterozygosity was seen in around 7.3%, 15% and 36% of AIS, MIA and ADC lesions, and in no AAH lesions. POLYSOLVER was used to infer Class I HLA alleles from exome data, while LOHHLA was used to detect allele-specific HLA loss. It was reported in the study that approximately 100 samples were used for TCR sequencing. The overall cohort was made up of 53 patients with pulmonary nodules who had surgical resection. The immune data were integrated with whole exome sequencing and methylation data obtained from the same cohort of nodules. Immune contexture across lung adenocarcinoma precursors and invasive adenocarcinoma was profiled using immune gene expression, TCR sequencing and multiplex immunofluorescence. TCR sequencing data were obtained from approximately 56 patients. The sample size was set by how many specimens were available, not by a prior power calculation. Resected precursor lesions (AAH, AIS, MIA) and invasive adenocarcinomas were compared against paired morphologically normal lung tissue.

The study at large found these results: The findings reflected association rather than direct causation, and larger cohorts with long-term follow-up and longitudinal biopsies were considered necessary. All patients were from Japan and China, so applicability to Western populations was uncertain. T cell clonality was highest in KRAS-mutant nodules compared with EGFR-mutant or double wild-type lesions. The highest top T cell clone frequencies were observed in normal lung, and a progressive decrease in top T cell clone frequencies appeared to occur from AAH through AIS, MIA and invasive adenocarcinoma. Normal lung showed the highest clonality, whereas later-stage lesions appeared to have higher T cell density and diversity but lower clonality.

Per the germline V gene, MDHEN is the CDR1 and SYDVKM is the CDR2. V lost 2 bases and J lost 3 bases; the stretch between them is 4 bases long. The CDR3 sequence holds 12 residues, the cysteine and phenylalanine included. Only CDR3 DNA is held: 36 bases, read in frame from base 1. TCR beta CDR3 regions were sequenced from DNA using the immunoSEQ hsTCRbeta Kit. As for the original processing: The ImmunoSEQ Analyzer was used to analyse the TCR sequencing data. T cell clonality was defined as 1 minus Pielou's evenness computed on productive rearrangements. To measure T cell diversity, the inverse Simpson index was applied to productive templates. T cell density was TCR beta template counts normalized to usable DNA, estimated by amplifying and sequencing housekeeping genes. Two-sided Kruskal-Wallis tests were used to compare TCR metrics across histologic stages. Not all clones reach the TCRdb copy of this immuneACCESS table, which keeps in-frame sequences only. Checked studies attribute under half of the gap to unresolved V genes and leave the rest unexplained. V and J calls and clone size are those listed in that table; D and trimming were worked out from the DNA. This sample is represented by a few thousand clones; 70% to 85% of them were singletons. More than 9% of the sample is taken by the ten largest.

This clone was detected a few times. Its antigen is currently not known. There are no base qualities to consult, and no much larger clone falls within one base. Patients underwent resection in Japan or China between about 2014 and 2017. Histologic diagnosis of each case was confirmed independently by two lung cancer pathologists on H&E slides. Premalignant or tumor cells were enriched for nucleic acid extraction by macro-dissection performed after pathologic assessment. FFPE tissue was used for DNA isolation with the AllPrep DNA/RNA FFPE Kit. Recombination linked TRBV28 to TRBJ1-1; the D segment cannot be called with confidence. The specimen sequenced was FFPE lung adenocarcinoma in situ tissue. The cell subset or site label, read with the paper, signifies: preinvasive adenocarcinoma in situ (AIS). This clonotype originated in a person between 60 and 79 years old with lung adenocarcinoma. The CDR3 reads CASSLQYTEAFF. The DNA reads as follows: TGTGCCAGCAGTTTACAATACACTGAAGCTTTCTTT. The reference TRBV28 and TRBJ1-1 proteins fill in what lies around the CDR3, so the full variable domain reads DVKVTQSSRYLVKRTGEKVFLECVQDMDHENMFWYRQDPGLGLRLIYFSYDVKMKEKGDIPEGYSVSREKKERFSLILESASTNQTSMYLCASSLQYTEAFFGQGTRLTVV.